The clone carrying this TCR beta chain was seen only once. What it recognizes is unknown. Each TCR library used roughly 510 ng of total RNA and a linear amplification protocol. Each CDR3 protein gets one entry after TCRdb re-called the reads with MiXCR. The table lists roughly 200,000 distinct CDR3 sequences, around three quarters of them singletons. The germline V and J ends were trimmed by 7 bases and 0 bases, with 10 bases remaining between them. CDR1 SQVTM and CDR2 ANQGSEA come from the germline V gene. CDR3 length: 13 amino acids. This entry comes from a study of healthy donors' naive CD4 and CD8 T cells. General observations from the study: The study did not address homeostatic proliferation effects in naive T cells.

This clonotype originated in a pool of human donors in good health; the sample pools cells from several healthy donors. The sequenced sample was naive CD4+ and CD8+ T cells sorted from blood, pooled from several donors. The V and J genes are TRBV29-1 and TRBJ2-1, with D uncertain. The CDR3 sequence is CSATGSSYNEQFF. CDR3 nucleotide sequence: TGCAGCGCGACTGGTAGCTCCTACAATGAGCAGTTCTTC.